The rows below give T cell receptor beta chains drawn from one sample of a study of T cell changes during pregnancy in multiple sclerosis. Produced via immunoSEQ multiplex PCR; TCRdb's table is partial and in-frame only. The sample has 65,000 to 80,000 clones, roughly 93% seen once. The material was peripheral blood, obtained in the second trimester of pregnancy. Receptor source: a female donor with multiple sclerosis, enrolled in a pregnancy study. Both conserved end residues are part of each CDR3. Each record gives: CDR3 DNA, CDR3 protein, clone size, V gene, J gene, D gene. D genes are given only for firm matches. Some rows have no size entry. The others give once, few or many, or a class for an expanded clone.

CDR3 DNA: TGTGCCTGGAGCGCCCATAGGGAGGGGAAAGCTTTCTTT
CDR3 protein: CAWSAHREGKAFF
clone size: -
V gene: TRBV30
J gene: TRBJ1-1
D gene: -

CDR3 DNA: TGTGCCAGCAGTTACTCTCGAGGGATGGGCTACACCTTC
CDR3 protein: CASSYSRGMGYTF
clone size: -
V gene: TRBV6-5
J gene: TRBJ1-2
D gene: -

CDR3 DNA: TGCGCCAGCAGCTTAGACAGATACTACGAGCAGTACTTC
CDR3 protein: CASSLDRYYEQYF
clone size: -
V gene: TRBV5-1
J gene: TRBJ2-7
D gene: -

CDR3 DNA: TGTGCCATAAAAGCGGGGTATAGCACAGATACGCAGTATTTT
CDR3 protein: CAIKAGYSTDTQYF
clone size: -
V gene: TRBV6-5
J gene: TRBJ2-3
D gene: TRBD2

CDR3 DNA: TGCGCCAGCAGCCAAGGGACAGGGGGGGGGTTTAATGAAAAACTGTTTTTT
CDR3 protein: CASSQGTGGGFNEKLFF
clone size: -
V gene: TRBV4-1
J gene: TRBJ1-4
D gene: TRBD1

CDR3 DNA: TGTGCCAGCAGTCCCGGGACAGGGCGTTACGAGCAGTACTTC
CDR3 protein: CASSPGTGRYEQYF
clone size: -
V gene: TRBV2
J gene: TRBJ2-7
D gene: TRBD1

CDR3 DNA: TGTGCCAGCAGTCTTGACAGCTATAGCAATCAGCCCCAGCATTTT
CDR3 protein: CASSLDSYSNQPQHF
clone size: -
V gene: TRBV2
J gene: TRBJ1-5
D gene: -

CDR3 DNA: TGTGCCTGGAAGGGGACTGTCCTTTACGAGCAGTACTTC
CDR3 protein: CAWKGTVLYEQYF
clone size: -
V gene: TRBV30
J gene: TRBJ2-7
D gene: -

CDR3 DNA: TGTGCCAGCTCCACCCAAAGAGTAGAGCAGTACTTC
CDR3 protein: CASSTQRVEQYF
clone size: -
V gene: TRBV2
J gene: TRBJ2-7
D gene: -

CDR3 DNA: TGTGCCAGCAGAACAGGGGGAAGCAATCAGCCCCAGCATTTT
CDR3 protein: CASRTGGSNQPQHF
clone size: -
V gene: TRBV27
J gene: TRBJ1-5
D gene: TRBD1

CDR3 DNA: TGTGCCAGTCAATCGGTACATCGAGGCGGCACTGAAGCTTTCTTT
CDR3 protein: CASQSVHRGGTEAFF
clone size: -
V gene: TRBV19
J gene: TRBJ1-1
D gene: -

CDR3 DNA: TGTGCCAGCAGCTCGGCGACTAGCGGGGGGGTCACAGATACGCAGTATTTT
CDR3 protein: CASSSATSGGVTDTQYF
clone size: -
V gene: TRBV5-4
J gene: TRBJ2-3
D gene: TRBD2

CDR3 DNA: TGTGCCGGCTGGCTGTGGCGGCGGAAGACCGGGGAGCTGTTTTTT
CDR3 protein: CAGWLWRRKTGELFF
clone size: -
V gene: TRBV30
J gene: TRBJ2-2
D gene: -

CDR3 DNA: TGCGCCAGCGGGGACAGGGTGAACACTGAAGCTTTCTTT
CDR3 protein: CASGDRVNTEAFF
clone size: once
V gene: TRBV4-1
J gene: TRBJ1-1
D gene: TRBD1

CDR3 DNA: TGTGCCACCCTTCGGGGAGGGGACTCTAACTATGGCTACACCTTC
CDR3 protein: CATLRGGDSNYGYTF
clone size: -
V gene: TRBV10-3
J gene: TRBJ1-2
D gene: -

CDR3 DNA: TGCGCCAGCAGCCAAGATCGGACTCGCGGCACCGGGGAGCTGTTTTTT
CDR3 protein: CASSQDRTRGTGELFF
clone size: -
V gene: TRBV4-1
J gene: TRBJ2-2
D gene: -

CDR3 DNA: TGTGCCCACGCAGGGGATGAGCAGTTCTTC
CDR3 protein: CAHAGDEQFF
clone size: once
V gene: TRBV11-3
J gene: TRBJ2-1
D gene: -

CDR3 DNA: TGTGCCAGCACCGTGACTAGCGGGGGCACCAATGAGCAGTTCTTC
CDR3 protein: CASTVTSGGTNEQFF
clone size: -
V gene: TRBV27
J gene: TRBJ2-1
D gene: TRBD2

CDR3 DNA: TGTGCCAGTAGTGTGGGACAGGGGAACACTGAAGCTTTCTTT
CDR3 protein: CASSVGQGNTEAFF
clone size: -
V gene: TRBV19
J gene: TRBJ1-1
D gene: TRBD1

CDR3 DNA: TGTGCCAGCAGTGCGGACAGGGGTAGAGGCTACACCTTC
CDR3 protein: CASSADRGRGYTF
clone size: few
V gene: TRBV2
J gene: TRBJ1-2
D gene: TRBD1

CDR3 DNA: TGTGCCAGCAGCCCCCTTGGCGGATCTAACAATGAGCAGTTCTTC
CDR3 protein: CASSPLGGSNNEQFF
clone size: -
V gene: TRBV11-3
J gene: TRBJ2-1
D gene: -

CDR3 DNA: TGTGCCAGCAGCTGGACTCGGAGCTCCTACAATGAGCAGTTCTTC
CDR3 protein: CASSWTRSSYNEQFF
clone size: -
V gene: TRBV7-2
J gene: TRBJ2-1
D gene: -

CDR3 DNA: TGTGCCAGCGGTCAGGGGGCCTACAATGAGCAGTTCTTC
CDR3 protein: CASGQGAYNEQFF
clone size: -
V gene: TRBV6-6
J gene: TRBJ2-1
D gene: TRBD1

CDR3 DNA: TGTGCCAGCAGTGAAGCCCCATCCTACAATGAGCAGTTCTTC
CDR3 protein: CASSEAPSYNEQFF
clone size: -
V gene: TRBV2
J gene: TRBJ2-1
D gene: -

CDR3 DNA: TGTGCCAGCTCGGGACAGGCGGGCTACACCTTC
CDR3 protein: CASSGQAGYTF
clone size: -
V gene: TRBV7-8
J gene: TRBJ1-2
D gene: TRBD1

CDR3 DNA: TGTGCCAGCAGGTTGTCAGGGGGAGACTACGAGCAGTACTTC
CDR3 protein: CASRLSGGDYEQYF
clone size: -
V gene: TRBV13
J gene: TRBJ2-7
D gene: TRBD1

CDR3 DNA: TGTGCCAGCAGCTTGGTACCTTTAGCGGACCGATACACAGATACGCAGTATTTT
CDR3 protein: CASSLVPLADRYTDTQYF
clone size: -
V gene: TRBV5-4
J gene: TRBJ2-3
D gene: -

CDR3 DNA: TGTGCCTGGCAGAATCCAGGGGAGAACACCGGGGAGCTGTTTTTT
CDR3 protein: CAWQNPGENTGELFF
clone size: -
V gene: TRBV30
J gene: TRBJ2-2
D gene: -